This T cell receptor (beta chain) was sequenced during a study of cytomegalovirus exposure and HLA in healthy donors. Study-wide context: Genotyping showed 75% to 90% of fewer than 500 donors falling in the Caucasian-associated ancestry cluster.

Comments on this clone: Its antigen remains unidentified.

The PCR ran on 60 Vbeta and 13 Jbeta primers. The data were produced by immunoSEQ multiplex PCR, yet TCRdb's version contains in-frame clones alone and is incomplete. The table lists 120,000 or so clones, roughly a tenth of them singletons. Study-wide results and limits: Most TCR sequences showed up rarely, but some public TCRs showed up in many donors. In a later analysis, HLA-C alleles had the fewest associated TCRs, DRB1 alleles the most. One later analysis reportedly identified an Asian-associated ancestry cluster that showed fewer N-insertions than the roughly 640-donor mean.

Trimming cost V 5 bases and J 5 bases; bases outside gene matches: 8. The CDR3 has 15 amino acids. Germline V gene sequence: CDR1 MNHNY, CDR2 SVGAGI (reference sequence). The rearrangement joins TRBV6-6 to TRBJ1-2; 10 bases fit TRBD1. The receptor comes from a woman aged 18-35 years in good health and CMV-seropositive. Sequences were obtained from PBMCs. Written as DNA, the CDR3 is TGTGCCAGCAGTCGGGACAGGGGAAAGGAGTATGGCTACACCTTC. Translated: CASSRDRGKEYGYTF.